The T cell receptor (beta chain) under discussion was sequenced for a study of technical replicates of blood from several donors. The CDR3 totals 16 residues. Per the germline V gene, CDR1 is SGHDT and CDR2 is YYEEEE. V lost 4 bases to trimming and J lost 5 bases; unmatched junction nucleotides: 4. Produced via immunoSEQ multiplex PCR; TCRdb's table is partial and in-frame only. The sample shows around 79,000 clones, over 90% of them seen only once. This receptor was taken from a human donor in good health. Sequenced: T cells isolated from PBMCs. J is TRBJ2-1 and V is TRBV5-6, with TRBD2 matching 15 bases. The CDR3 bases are TGTGCCAGCAGCCTGAGGACTAGCGGGGGGGACAATGAGCAGTTCTTC. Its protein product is CASSLRTSGGDNEQFF.